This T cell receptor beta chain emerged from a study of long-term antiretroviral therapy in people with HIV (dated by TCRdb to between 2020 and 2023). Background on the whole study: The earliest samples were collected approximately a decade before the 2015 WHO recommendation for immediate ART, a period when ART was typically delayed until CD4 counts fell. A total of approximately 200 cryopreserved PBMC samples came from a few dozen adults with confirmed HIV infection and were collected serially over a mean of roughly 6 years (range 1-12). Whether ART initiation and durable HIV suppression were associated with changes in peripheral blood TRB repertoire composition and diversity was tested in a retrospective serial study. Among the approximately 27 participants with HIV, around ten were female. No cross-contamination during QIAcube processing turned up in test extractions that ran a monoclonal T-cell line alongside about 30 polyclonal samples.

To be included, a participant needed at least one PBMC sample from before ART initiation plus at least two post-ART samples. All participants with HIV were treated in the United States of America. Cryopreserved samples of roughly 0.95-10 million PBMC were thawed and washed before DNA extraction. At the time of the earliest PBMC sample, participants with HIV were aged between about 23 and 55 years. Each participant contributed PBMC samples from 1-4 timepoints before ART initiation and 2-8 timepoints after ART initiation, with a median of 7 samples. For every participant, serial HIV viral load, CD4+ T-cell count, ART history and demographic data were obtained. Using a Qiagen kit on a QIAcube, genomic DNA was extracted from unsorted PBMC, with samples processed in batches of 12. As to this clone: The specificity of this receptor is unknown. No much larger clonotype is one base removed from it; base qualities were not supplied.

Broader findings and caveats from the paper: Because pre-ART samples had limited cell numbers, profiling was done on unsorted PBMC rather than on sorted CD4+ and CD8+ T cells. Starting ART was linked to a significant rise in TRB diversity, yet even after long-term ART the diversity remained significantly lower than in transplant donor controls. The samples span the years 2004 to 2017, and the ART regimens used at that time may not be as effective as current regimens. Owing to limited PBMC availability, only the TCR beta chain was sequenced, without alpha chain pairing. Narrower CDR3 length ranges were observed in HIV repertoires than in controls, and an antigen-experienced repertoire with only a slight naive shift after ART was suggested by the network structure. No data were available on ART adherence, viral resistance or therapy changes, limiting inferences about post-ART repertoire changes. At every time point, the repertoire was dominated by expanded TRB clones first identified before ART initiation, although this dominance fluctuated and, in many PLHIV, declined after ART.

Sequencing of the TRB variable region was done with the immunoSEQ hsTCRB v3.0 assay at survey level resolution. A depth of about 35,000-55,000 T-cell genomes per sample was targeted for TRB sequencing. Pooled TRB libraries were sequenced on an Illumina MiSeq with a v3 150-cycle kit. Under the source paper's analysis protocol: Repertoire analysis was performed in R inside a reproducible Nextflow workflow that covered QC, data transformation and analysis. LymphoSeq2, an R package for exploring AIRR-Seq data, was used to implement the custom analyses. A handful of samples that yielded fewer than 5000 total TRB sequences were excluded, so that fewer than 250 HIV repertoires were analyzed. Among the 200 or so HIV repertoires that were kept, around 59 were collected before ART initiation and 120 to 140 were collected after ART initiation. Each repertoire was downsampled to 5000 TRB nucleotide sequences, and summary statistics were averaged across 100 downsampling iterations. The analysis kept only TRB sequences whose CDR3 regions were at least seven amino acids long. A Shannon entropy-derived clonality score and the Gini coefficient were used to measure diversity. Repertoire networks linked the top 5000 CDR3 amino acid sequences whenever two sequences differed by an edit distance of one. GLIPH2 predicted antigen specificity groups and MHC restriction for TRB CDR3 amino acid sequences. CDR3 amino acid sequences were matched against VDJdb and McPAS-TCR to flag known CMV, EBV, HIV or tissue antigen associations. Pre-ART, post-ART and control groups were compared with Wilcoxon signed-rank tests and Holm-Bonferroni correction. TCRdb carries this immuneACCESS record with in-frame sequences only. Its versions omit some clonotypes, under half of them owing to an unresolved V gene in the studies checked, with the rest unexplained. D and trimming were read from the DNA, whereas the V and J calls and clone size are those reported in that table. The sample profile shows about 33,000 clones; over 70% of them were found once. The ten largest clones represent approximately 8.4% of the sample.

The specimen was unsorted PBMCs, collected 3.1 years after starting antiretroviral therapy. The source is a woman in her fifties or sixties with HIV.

The CDR3 protein: CSALRTGTEAFF. The sequence in DNA is TGCAGCGCGCTACGGACAGGCACTGAAGCTTTCTTT. This receptor chain uses TRBV29-1 and TRBJ1-1, and TRBD1 matches 7 of the central bases. Looking up the germline V gene yields CDR1 SQVTM and CDR2 ANQGSEA. From the cysteine up to the phenylalanine, the CDR3 has a length of 12 residues. Only the CDR3 DNA stays, 36 bases, in frame from base 1. From V the trimming removes 7 bases and from J it removes 4 bases, while the gene matches leave 6 bases of the junction unaccounted for.